The source of this TCR beta chain is a study of control samples from healthy donors and cancer patients (dated by TCRdb to the early 2020s). The library was made by the immunoSEQ multiplex PCR assay. In its TCRdb copy, this immuneACCESS table keeps in-frame sequences only and misses some clones. Where compared with another copy, unresolved V genes explain less than half of these, and the others have no known cause. Within this sample are 150,000 to 200,000 clones, with approximately 92% of them counted one time only. The ten largest clones take up more than 1.2% of the sample. Its CDR3 holds 15 amino acids, cysteine through phenylalanine. Kept here is only the CDR3 DNA, which spans 45 bases and is read in frame from base 1. The V end gives up 4 bases and the J end 2 bases, leaving 5 bases in the junction not matched to a gene. CDR1 and CDR2, per the germline V gene, are ENHRY and SYGVKD. Comment on this clone: The antigen it binds to is not known. Base qualities are missing; no much larger clone stands one base away.

Sequences were obtained from blood. This TCR came from a man aged 18 to 29 in good health. The sequence is built from TRBV10-3 and TRBJ2-1; TRBD1 agrees with 7 junctional bases. CDR3 sequence: CAISGGDSTYNEQFF. The DNA sequence reads TGTGCCATCAGTGGAGGGGACAGCACCTACAATGAGCAGTTCTTC.